Shown below are 16 T cell receptor beta chains from a single sample sequenced in a study of OX40 agonist ivuxolimab in advanced cancers. Here immunoSEQ multiplex PCR was the method, and the copy in TCRdb shows in-frame clones only, minus some. The data show around 65,000 clones, approximately 89% seen once. The starting material was CD4+ or CD8+ T cells sorted from blood, obtained in a trial of the OX40 agonist ivuxolimab. The receptors derive from an adult with an advanced solid tumor such as melanoma, head and neck, liver or kidney cancer.

Comment on this clone: One junction end does not reproduce the germline sequence, and a read error may be involved. V usage is TRBV7-7 and J usage is TRBJ1-1, with D perhaps TRBD1 (5 bases). The CDR3 totals 15 residues. Germline V gene data show CDR1 as SSHAT and CDR2 as FNYEAQ (reference sequence). CDR3 sequence: CASSLLSGSNTEAFF. CDR3 nucleotides: TGTGCTAGCAGCTTATTATCAGGGTCGAACACTGAAGCTTTCTTT.

About this clone itself: At the DNA level, this CDR3 is encoded by other sequences in the same sample as well. The rearrangement links TRBV7-9 to TRBJ2-7; the D is unclear. CDR1 SEHNR and CDR2 FQNEAQ come from the germline V gene (reference sequence). The CDR3 extends over 12 amino acids. V was clipped by 1 base and J by 3 bases, with 4 bases between them. The CDR3 bases are TGTGCCAGCAGCTTAGGGGTCTACGAGCAGTACTTC. It translates to CASSLGVYEQYF.

A single count supports this clone. V and J are TRBV13 and TRBJ2-7; 12 bases match TRBD2. The CDR3 contains 16 residues. Unmatched junction bases numbered 1, after V lost 0 bases and J lost 1 base. CDR1 and CDR2 from the germline V gene are PRHDT and FYEKMQ (reference sequence). In DNA, the CDR3 is TGTGCCAGCAGCTTAGGGACTAGCGGGAGTTCCTACGAGCAGTACTTC. Translated: CASSLGTSGSSYEQYF. Variable domain in full (rest from reference TRBV13 and TRBJ2-7): AAGVIQSPRHLIKEKRETATLKCYPIPRHDTVYWYQQGPGQDPQFLISFYEKMQSDKGSIPDRFSAQQFSDYHSELNMSSLELGDSALYFCASSLGTSGSSYEQYFGPGTRLTVT.

The chain joins TRBV9 to TRBJ2-7; 10 bases map to TRBD2. CDR3 length equals 13 residues. The V and J ends lost 4 bases and 6 bases, in that order; junction bases with no gene match: 4. Germline V gene data show CDR1 as SGDLS and CDR2 as YYNGEE. CDR3 in DNA: TGTGCCAGCAGCTCCGGGACTAGCGCCGAGCAGTACTTC. It translates to CASSSGTSAEQYF.

J is TRBJ1-2 and V is TRBV27; D is unresolved. The V and J ends lost 0 bases and 4 bases respectively, with 12 bases between them. The CDR3 covers 15 residues. Germline CDR1 reads MNHEY; CDR2 reads SMNVEV (reference sequence). Here the CDR3 reads CASSLSLDGAYGYTF. In nucleotides, the CDR3 is TGTGCCAGCAGTTTATCGCTGGACGGAGCCTATGGCTACACCTTC.

The sample holds one count of this clone. CDR3 amino acids: CASSPRMGTGELFF. CDR3 coding DNA: TGTGCCAGCAGCCCAAGGATGGGTACCGGGGAGCTGTTTTTT. The rearrangement uses TRBV7-3 and TRBJ2-2; no clear D gene. V lost 5 bases and J 5 bases, leaving 12 bases between the germline ends. CDR1 is SGHTA and CDR2 is FQGTGA in the germline V gene. The CDR3 consists of 14 residues.

The chain links TRBV9 to TRBJ2-1, with a possible D match to TRBD2 (6 bases). Trimming took off 3 bases at V and 5 bases at J, with 12 bases between the two ends. The length of the CDR3 is 14 residues. CDR1 is SGDLS, CDR2 YYNGEE, per germline. For the CDR3, the DNA is TGTGCCAGCAGCGCGTCTAGCGAGCACAATGAGCAGTTCTTC. It yields the protein CASSASSEHNEQFF.

The chain joins TRBV5-6 to TRBJ2-1, with D hard to call. In germline, CDR1 is SGHDT, CDR2 YYEEEE. The germline V and J ends were trimmed by 2 bases and 7 bases, with 4 bases remaining between them. The CDR3 has 11 residues. This CDR3 reads CASSFSNEQFF. CDR3 in DNA: TGTGCCAGCAGCTTCTCAAATGAGCAGTTCTTC.

The chain carries TRBV7-6 and TRBJ2-7; D remains ambiguous. From germline, CDR1 is SGHVS and CDR2 FNYEAQ. The CDR3 loop spans 15 amino acids. V lost 0 bases to trimming and J lost 0 bases, with 9 bases between them. CDR3 region: CASSLAPGFSYEQYF. As DNA, the CDR3 is TGTGCCAGCAGCTTAGCACCAGGATTCTCCTACGAGCAGTACTTC.

This clone was seen a handful of times. Other nucleotide sequences in the sample specify the same CDR3. The CDR3 DNA follows: TGTGCCAGCAGCCCCGGGACTAGCGGCACAGATACGCAGTATTTT. It encodes CASSPGTSGTDTQYF. This chain connects TRBV7-3 to TRBJ2-3, with 10 bases aligning to TRBD2. This CDR3 comprises 15 residues. The germline CDR1 and CDR2 sequences are SGHTA and FQGTGA. Germline trimming cut 5 bases from V and 1 base from J; bases unmatched to any gene: 3.

This chain connects TRBV4-2 to TRBJ1-2; D not resolved. Between the trimmed V and J ends, which lost 4 bases and 5 bases, there was a span of 14 bases. The CDR3 consists of 14 residues. From germline, CDR1 is LGHNA and CDR2 YNFKEQ. Here the CDR3 reads CASSPETRVYGYTF. The DNA for the CDR3 is TGTGCCAGCAGCCCAGAGACAAGGGTTTATGGCTACACCTTC.

CDR3 amino acids: CASTQSTGTSGDTQYF. The CDR3 DNA is TGTGCCAGCACCCAATCTACCGGGACTAGCGGGGATACGCAGTATTTT. The V and J genes are TRBV13 and TRBJ2-3, with 12 bases identical to TRBD2. The CDR3 length is 16 residues. CDR1 and CDR2 (germline): PRHDT, FYEKMQ (reference sequence). Unmatched junction bases numbered 11, after V lost 7 bases and J lost 6 bases.

The chain joins TRBV19 to TRBJ2-1; D possibly corresponds to TRBD2 (5 bases). The CDR3 has 15 residues. The germline V and J ends were trimmed by 4 bases and 4 bases, with 14 bases remaining between them. The germline V gene encodes CDR1 LNHDA and CDR2 SQIVND (reference sequence). Here the CDR3 DNA reads TGTGCCAGTAGTACGGACTTAAGTCCGTACAATGAGCAGTTCTTC. Amino acid sequence: CASSTDLSPYNEQFF.

This chain connects TRBV27 to TRBJ1-1, with 9 bases matching TRBD1. V was pared by 4 bases and J by 4 bases, with 7 bases of the junction left unmatched. This CDR3 has 15 amino acids. CDR1 MNHEY and CDR2 SMNVEV come from the germline V gene (reference sequence). The CDR3 protein is CASSYYGQGTTEAFF. The CDR3 DNA sequence: TGTGCCAGCAGTTACTACGGACAGGGGACCACTGAAGCTTTCTTT.

The chain joins TRBV9 to TRBJ2-6; D is uncertain. The CDR3 has 13 residues. Looked up from germline, CDR1 is SGDLS and CDR2 is YYNGEE. Trimming removed 4 bases from V and 0 bases from J, with 2 bases in between. The CDR3 is CASSTSGANVLTF. CDR3 bases: TGTGCCAGCAGCACCTCTGGGGCCAACGTCCTGACTTTC.

The V and J genes are TRBV7-2 and TRBJ2-7, with 10 bases fitting TRBD1. This CDR3 is 14 amino acids long. V shed 3 bases and J 2 bases; nucleotides not matched to a gene: 1. Germline CDR1 SGHTA, CDR2 FQGNSA. CDR3 amino acids: CASSFGTGAYEQYF. The CDR3, as DNA: TGTGCCAGCAGCTTCGGGACAGGGGCCTACGAGCAGTACTTC.